This T cell receptor beta chain was captured in a study of response to subunit inactivated influenza vaccine. V was clipped by 4 bases and J by 5 bases; unmatched bases: 5. Germline CDR1 and CDR2: MNHEY and SMNVEV (reference sequence). CDR3 size: 15 residues. TCRdb ran MiXCR on the RT-PCR reads and lists one entry per CDR3 protein. The sample lists about 700,000 distinct CDR3 sequences, approximately 13% occurring once. This chain connects TRBV27 to TRBJ2-5; 12 bases are shared with TRBD1. This receptor was taken from a man in his forties or fifties who received an inactivated influenza vaccine. Specimen: PBMCs from blood, collected 14 to 15 days before vaccination. The CDR3 reads CASSYGTGGIETQYF. CDR3 DNA: TGTGCCAGCAGTTACGGGACAGGGGGCATCGAGACCCAGTACTTC.